The 9 T cell receptor beta chains given below trace back to one sample, sequenced in a study of T-cell memory formation after mild COVID-19. MiXCR was run by TCRdb on the 5' RACE reads, yielding one entry per CDR3 protein. This sample has around 260,000 distinct CDR3 sequences; 15% to 20% occur once, and the top ten carry 22%. The sequenced sample was PBMCs or a T cell subset sorted from them (not recorded which). The receptors come from a man aged 18 to 30 who had mild COVID-19 (a few samples of this study predate the infection). Cell type and time point are not known.

In its sample, this clonotype was seen many times. The rearrangement joins TRBV7-2 to TRBJ1-3, with unresolved D. The CDR3 loop spans 12 amino acids. V gave up 1 base and J gave up 5 bases, with 3 bases separating them. Germline values: CDR1 SGHTA, CDR2 FQGNSA. The CDR3 region is CASSLDRNTIYF. The CDR3 region has the DNA TGTGCCAGCAGCTTAGATAGAAACACCATATATTTT.

The chain links TRBV28 to TRBJ2-7; no clear D. The CDR3 runs 13 residues. Germline V gene data show CDR1 as MDHEN and CDR2 as SYDVKM. The CDR3 loop reads CASSQIDTYDQYV. In nucleotides, the CDR3 is TGTGCCAGCAGCCAGATAGACACCTACGATCAGTACGTC.

The chain employs TRBV12-5 and TRBJ1-5; 7 bases are shared with TRBD1. Germline CDR1 and CDR2: LGHNT and FRNRAP. V shed 6 bases and J 4 bases; nucleotides not matched to a gene: 6. This CDR3 comprises 14 residues. The CDR3 DNA reads TGTGCTAGTGGATTCATGGGACAGAATCAGCCCCAGCATTTT. Translating it yields CASGFMGQNQPQHF. Drawing the rest from reference TRBV12-5 and TRBJ1-5, the complete variable domain is DARVTQTPRHKVTEMGQEVTMRCQPILGHNTVFWYRQTMMQGLELLAYFRNRAPLDDSGMPKDRFSAEMPDATLATLKIQPSEPRDSAVYFCASGFMGQNQPQHFGDGTRLSIL.

The chain carries TRBV10-3 and TRBJ2-3, with 10 bases aligning to TRBD2. There are 14 residues in the CDR3. After removal of 5 bases from V and 1 base from J, the junction contained 0 bases not matched to a gene. The germline gives CDR1 ENHRY, CDR2 SYGVKD. The CDR3 here is CAISLAGGTDTQYF. The DNA of the CDR3 is TGTGCCATCAGTCTAGCGGGGGGCACAGATACGCAGTATTTT.

This clonotype came up a few times. The V gene is TRBV11-1, the J gene TRBJ2-7; D possibly corresponds to TRBD1 (7 bases). The CDR3 loop spans 15 amino acids. Germline CDR1 reads SGHAT; CDR2 reads FQDESV (reference sequence). The germline V and J ends were trimmed by 5 bases and 4 bases, with 18 bases remaining between them. The CDR3 DNA is TGTGCCAGCAGCCTCTACTCAGGGGGGAAGTACGAGCAGTACTTC. This gives the protein CASSLYSGGKYEQYF.

This clonotype has more than one count but fewer than ten. This sequence joins TRBV18 and TRBJ2-5, with a weak D call TRBD1 (6 bases). Per the germline V gene, CDR1 is KGHSH and CDR2 is LQKENI. The CDR3 has 15 residues. V was trimmed by 5 bases and J by 4 bases, leaving 17 bases between them. The CDR3 sequence: CASSFRNRVLETQYF. The CDR3 region has the DNA TGTGCCAGCTCATTTCGGAACAGGGTTTTAGAGACCCAGTACTTC.

This clonotype is a singleton in its sample. The chain uses TRBV7-9 and TRBJ1-1, with a tentative D call TRBD1 (6 bases). Germline CDR1 SEHNR, CDR2 FQNEAQ (reference sequence). V lost 5 bases to trimming and J lost 3 bases, with 13 bases between them. The length of the CDR3 is 14 residues. Here the CDR3 reads CASSGSRGDTEAFF. CDR3 in DNA: TGTGCCAGCAGCGGGTCAAGGGGGGACACTGAAGCTTTCTTT.

The CDR3 sequence is CSARAGRFLREKLFF. The CDR3 DNA is TGCAGTGCTAGAGCAGGGAGGTTCTTAAGAGAAAAACTGTTTTTT. The chain couples TRBV20-1 to TRBJ1-4, with D tentatively TRBD1 (5 bases). The V gene's germline CDR1 is DFQATT and CDR2 SNEGSKA (reference sequence). The CDR3 is 15 amino acids. The V and J ends lost 1 base and 8 bases respectively, with 17 bases between them.

This clonotype has more than one count but fewer than ten. This rearrangement joins TRBV29-1 to TRBJ2-2; TRBD2 matches 8 bases. J gave up 1 base and V 3 bases, and 1 base lay outside the gene matches. Germline V gene lookup returns CDR1 SQVTM and CDR2 ANQGSEA. The CDR3 totals 14 residues. The CDR3, as DNA: TGCAGCGTTGACGGGGGGGAGAACACCGGGGAGCTGTTTTTT. Translation gives CSVDGGENTGELFF.